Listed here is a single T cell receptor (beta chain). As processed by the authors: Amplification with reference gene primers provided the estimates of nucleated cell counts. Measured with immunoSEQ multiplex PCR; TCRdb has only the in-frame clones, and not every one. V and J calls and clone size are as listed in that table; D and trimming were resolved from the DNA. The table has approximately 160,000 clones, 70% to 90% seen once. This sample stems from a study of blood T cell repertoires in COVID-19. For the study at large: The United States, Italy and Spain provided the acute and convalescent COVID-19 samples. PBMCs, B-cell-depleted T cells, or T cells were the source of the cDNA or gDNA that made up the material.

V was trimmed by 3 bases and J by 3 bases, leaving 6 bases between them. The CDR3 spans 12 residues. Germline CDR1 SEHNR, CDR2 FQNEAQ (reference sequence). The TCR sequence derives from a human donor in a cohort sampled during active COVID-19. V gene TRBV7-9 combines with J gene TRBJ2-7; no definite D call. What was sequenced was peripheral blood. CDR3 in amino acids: CASSFGNYEQYF. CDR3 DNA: TGTGCCAGCAGCTTCGGTAACTACGAGCAGTACTTC. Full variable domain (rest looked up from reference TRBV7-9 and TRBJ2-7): DTGVSQNPRHKITKRGQNVTFRCDPISEHNRLYWYRQTLGQGPEFLTYFQNEAQLEKSRLLSDRFSAERPKGSFSTLEIQRTEQGDSAMYLCASSFGNYEQYFGPGTRLTVT.